These 11 T cell receptor beta chains were sequenced from one sample in a study of blood T cell repertoires in COVID-19. Generated by immunoSEQ multiplex PCR, the TCRdb table keeps only in-frame clones and is missing some. Of around 380,000 clones detected, around 84% appear once; the ten largest clones hold about 1%. Input material: peripheral blood. Receptors were obtained from a human donor with acute or convalescent COVID-19. The donor label of this sample is uncertain.

The rearrangement links TRBV5-5 to TRBJ1-1; D unclear. The CDR3 has 14 amino acids. CDR1 and CDR2 (germline): SGHKS, YYEKEE (reference sequence). Trimming stripped 1 base from V and 1 base from J, with 8 bases between. In DNA, the CDR3 is TGTGCCAGCAGCTTGAGAAACAGGAACACTGAAGCTTTCTTT. Encoded protein: CASSLRNRNTEAFF.

This clone was picked up one time. The V call is TRBV30, the J call TRBJ2-2; D unresolved. The germline V gene has CDR1 GTSNPN and CDR2 SVGIG (reference sequence). CDR3 length: 14 residues. The germline V and J ends were trimmed by 2 bases and 1 base, with 8 bases remaining between them. In DNA form, the CDR3 reads TGTGCCTGGAGTCCACGAGGGAACACCGGGGAGCTGTTTTTT. Residues: CAWSPRGNTGELFF.

This chain connects TRBV28 to TRBJ2-7; 8 bases map to TRBD1. The V and J ends lost 1 base and 7 bases, in that order; junction bases with no gene match: 6. Germline CDR1 and CDR2: MDHEN and SYDVKM. The CDR3 contains 14 residues. The CDR3 region has the DNA TGTGCCAGCAGTTTATTTCAGGGGGCGAGAGAGCAGTACTTC. Translation gives CASSLFQGAREQYF.

V is TRBV30 and J is TRBJ1-3; no clear D gene. CDR1 is GTSNPN and CDR2 is SVGIG in the germline V gene (reference sequence). V lost 3 bases and J lost 0, with 3 bases in between. The CDR3 length is 12 residues. DNA of the CDR3: TGTGCCTGGAGCCTCTCTGGAAACACCATATATTTT. Translating gives CAWSLSGNTIYF.

The chain recombines TRBV7-6 with TRBJ2-2, with D possibly matching TRBD1 (5 bases). Germline assignment: CDR1 SGHVS and CDR2 FNYEAQ. The V end was cut by 1 base, the J end by 0 bases, with 9 bases between. This CDR3 region has 16 residues. The CDR3 DNA is TGTGCCAGCAGCTTAGTAGGGGTTGCGAACACCGGGGAGCTGTTTTTT. Translation: CASSLVGVANTGELFF.

This chain joins TRBV7-9 and TRBJ2-4; TRBD1 aligns across 8 bases. This CDR3 spans 15 amino acids. Germline CDR1 reads SEHNR; CDR2 reads FQNEAQ (reference sequence). V trimming: 5 bases; J trimming: 5 bases; junction bases outside the gene matches: 8. The chain's CDR3 is CASSQTRTGQNIQYF. The CDR3 DNA reads TGTGCCAGCAGCCAAACACGGACAGGGCAAAACATTCAGTACTTC. Full variable domain (remainder filled in from reference TRBV7-9 and TRBJ2-4): DTGVSQNPRHKITKRGQNVTFRCDPISEHNRLYWYRQTLGQGPEFLTYFQNEAQLEKSRLLSDRFSAERPKGSFSTLEIQRTEQGDSAMYLCASSQTRTGQNIQYFGAGTRLSVL.

The V gene is TRBV7-9, the J gene TRBJ2-1; TRBD1 matches at 9 bases. From germline, CDR1 is SEHNR and CDR2 FQNEAQ (reference sequence). The CDR3 has 18 residues. The ends lost 3 bases at V and 2 bases at J; junction bases unmatched: 11. CDR3 amino acids: CASSFYTNRDRAYNEQFF. The CDR3 nucleotides read TGTGCCAGCAGCTTCTACACAAACCGGGACAGGGCCTACAATGAGCAGTTCTTC.

On this clone: Distinct nucleotide sequences in the sample also encode this CDR3. The chain has TRBV2 and TRBJ1-5; 8 nucleotides match TRBD1. The CDR3 runs 14 residues. Germline assignment: CDR1 SNHLY and CDR2 FYNNEI. Trimming took 5 bases from V and 7 from J; bases not matched to a gene: 7. The CDR3 bases are TGTGCCAGCAGTCGGCAGGGGGCAAGACAGCCCCAGCATTTT. Translation: CASSRQGARQPQHF.

V usage is TRBV7-8 and J usage is TRBJ2-3, with TRBD2 as a possible D gene (5 bases). The CDR3 runs to 18 residues. Trimming stripped 3 bases from V and 0 bases from J, with 19 bases between. Germline V gene sequence: CDR1 SGHVS, CDR2 FQNEAQ. Here the CDR3 reads CASSFRLLAGSSTDTQYF. In DNA form, the CDR3 reads TGTGCCAGCAGCTTCAGGTTGTTGGCGGGTTCTAGCACAGATACGCAGTATTTT.

The V and J genes are TRBV18 and TRBJ2-1, with D unclear. Germline values: CDR1 KGHSH, CDR2 LQKENI. The CDR3 totals 11 residues. V gave up 3 bases and J gave up 8 bases, with 5 bases separating them. The CDR3 protein is CASSPRYEQFF. The CDR3 region has the DNA TGTGCCAGCTCACCGAGGTATGAGCAGTTCTTC.

The rearrangement uses TRBV27 and TRBJ2-1; maybe TRBD2 (6 bases). The CDR3 loop spans 15 amino acids. Trimming cost V 5 bases and J 7 bases, with 18 bases left between them. Germline V CDR1 and CDR2: MNHEY, SMNVEV (reference sequence). The CDR3 bases are TGTGCCAGCAGTCCTAGACGACTAGAGGCGAATGAGCAGTTCTTC. Its protein product is CASSPRRLEANEQFF.